This T cell receptor (beta chain) originates from a study of cytomegalovirus exposure and HLA in healthy donors. Trimming pared 2 bases from V and 4 bases from J, leaving 11 bases between. The CDR3 covers 14 residues. Per germline, CDR1 SGDLS and CDR2 YYNGEE. This PCR relied on a set of 60 Vbeta primers and 13 Jbeta primers. Sequencing was performed with immunoSEQ multiplex PCR; in TCRdb, only in-frame clones are kept and a portion is missing. The table includes tens of thousands of clones, around 79% detected once. Study-wide results and caveats: Researchers reported that a few CMV-associated chains were confirmed in vitro as CMV antigen-specific. Later analysis showed most CMV-associated TCR beta chains appearing HLA-restricted.

Details on this clone: Its target is not known.

This sequence originates from a middle-aged woman in good health and CMV-seropositive. The rearrangement joins TRBV9 to TRBJ2-3; D not certain. The sequenced sample was PBMCs. The DNA for the CDR3 is TGTGCCAGCAGCGTGAGTCCGAGGTCAGATACGCAGTATTTT. Protein: CASSVSPRSDTQYF. The full variable domain, rest sourced from reference TRBV9 and TRBJ2-3, is DSGVTQTPKHLITATGQRVTLRCSPRSGDLSVYWYQQSLDQGLQFLIQYYNGEERAKGNILERFSAQQFPDLHSELNLSSLELGDSALYFCASSVSPRSDTQYFGPGTRLTVL.